The clone carrying this T cell receptor beta chain was recorded a few times. Its target is not known. This entry belongs to a study of T cell repertoires in cytomegalovirus infection. Study in general: Both recently identified HLA-C-restricted and well-studied HLA-B-restricted CMV epitopes were used in the study. CMV infection and matching HLA type were both indicated by public TCR beta signatures. Points from the study as a whole: Dominating the ex vivo response were HLA-C-restricted CMV-specific TCR beta clonotypes. Identification of carriers of CMV plus the relevant HLA was performed using cumulative public TCR beta family frequency.

CDR1 is SGDLS and CDR2 is YYNGEE in the germline V gene. The CDR3 extends over 14 amino acids. Trimming cost V 0 bases and J 5 bases, with 9 bases left between them. TCRdb redid the calling of the reads with MiXCR, one entry per CDR3 protein. The table includes 150,000 to 200,000 distinct CDR3 sequences, about 20% detected once. V gene TRBV9 combines with J gene TRBJ1-5; no definite D call. This clonotype originated in a human donor in good health (CMV status not recorded). Some clones in this sample may be carry-over from other donors' samples. Sequenced material: CD8+ T cells from cultured PBMCs, taken from culture after CMV antigen stimulation. CDR3 nucleotide sequence: TGTGCCAGCAGCGTAGCAGGAGCTGATCAGCCCCAGCATTTT. Encoded protein: CASSVAGADQPQHF.